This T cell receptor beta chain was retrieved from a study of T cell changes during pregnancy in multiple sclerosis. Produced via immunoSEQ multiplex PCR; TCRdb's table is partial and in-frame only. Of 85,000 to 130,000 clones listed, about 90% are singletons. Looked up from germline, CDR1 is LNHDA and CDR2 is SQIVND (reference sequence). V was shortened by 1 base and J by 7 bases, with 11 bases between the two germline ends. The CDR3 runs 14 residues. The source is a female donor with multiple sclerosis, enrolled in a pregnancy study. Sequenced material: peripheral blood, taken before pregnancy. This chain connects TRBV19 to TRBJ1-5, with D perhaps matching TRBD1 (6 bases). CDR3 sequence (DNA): TGTGCCAGTAGTATAGGGCAGGGGCAACAGCCCCAGCATTTT. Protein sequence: CASSIGQGQQPQHF. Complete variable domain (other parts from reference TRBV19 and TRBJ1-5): DGGITQSPKYLFRKEGQNVTLSCEQNLNHDAMYWYRQDPGQGLRLIYYSQIVNDFQKGDIAEGYSVSREKKESFPLTVTSAQKNPTAFYLCASSIGQGQQPQHFGDGTRLSIL.